This T cell receptor (beta chain) came from a study of OX40 agonist ivuxolimab in advanced cancers. Using immunoSEQ multiplex PCR, the repertoire was profiled, and TCRdb retains in-frame clones only, with some absent. Of tens of thousands of clones detected, about 90% appear once; the ten largest clones hold nearly 7.5%. This CDR3 region has 14 residues. The V gene's germline CDR1 is SGHNT and CDR2 YENEEA. Note on this clone: The junction departs from the called germline gene at one end, perhaps through a read error.

At cycle 4 day 1, cycle 7 day 1, and baseline, blood was sampled. Sequenced here: CD4+ or CD8+ T cells sorted from blood, sampled in a trial of the OX40 agonist ivuxolimab. The source is an adult with an advanced solid tumor such as melanoma, head and neck, liver or kidney cancer. V is TRBV11-3 and J is TRBJ1-3; 8 positions match TRBD1. The CDR3 region has the DNA TGTGCAAGCAGCCGGGACAGGTCGGGAAACACCATATATTTT. Protein sequence: CASSRDRSGNTIYF.